A selection of T cell receptor beta chains follows, all from one sample in a study of T cells in Graves' hyperthyroidism and ophthalmopathy. TCRdb itself ran the multiplex PCR reads through MiXCR, one entry per CDR3 protein. The data contain roughly 700,000 distinct CDR3 sequences, roughly a third of them seen just once; the ten biggest clones take up around 29%. Sample: blood. The receptor set was obtained from a woman between 40 and 55 years old with Graves' hyperthyroidism. Both conserved end residues are part of each CDR3. D genes are given only for firm matches. Only some rows state a clone size, as once, few, many or a class for expanded clones.

V,J,D,size,DNA,CDR3
TRBV2,TRBJ1-1,NA,NA,TGTGCCAGCAGTGAAGGCGGGGGAGGGACTGAAGCTTTCTTT,CASSEGGGGTEAFF
TRBV29-1,TRBJ2-1,NA,NA,TGCAGCGCCGACCGACAGGGAGGTTTTGAGCAGTTCTTC,CSADRQGGFEQFF
TRBV7-8,TRBJ2-1,NA,NA,TGTGCCAGCAGCAGAGAACGGGGGTACAATGAGCAGTTCTTC,CASSRERGYNEQFF
TRBV9,TRBJ1-2,TRBD1,few,TGTGCCAGCAGCGTACAATTAGGACAGGGAGGAGGCTACACCTTC,CASSVQLGQGGGYTF
TRBV4-1,TRBJ2-7,NA,NA,TGCGCCAGCAGCCAAGGGGACTGGAGCTCCTACGAGCAGTACTTC,CASSQGDWSSYEQYF
TRBV18,TRBJ1-3,NA,NA,TGTGCCAGCTCATCGACCTCAGAAAACACCATATATTTT,CASSSTSENTIYF
TRBV14,TRBJ1-1,NA,many,TGTGCCAGCAGCCAGAGAACAGTGAACACTGAAGCTTTCTTT,CASSQRTVNTEAFF
TRBV10-3,TRBJ2-7,NA,many,TGTGCCATCAGTGAAATGGGAGTCTACGAGCAGTACTTC,CAISEMGVYEQYF
TRBV5-1,TRBJ1-1,NA,NA,TGCGCCAGCAGCTTGAATATGGACACTGAAGCTTTCTTT,CASSLNMDTEAFF
TRBV7-2,TRBJ2-7,TRBD1,NA,TGTGCCAGCAGCTTGGGCTCCGGACAGGCCTACGAGCAGTACTTC,CASSLGSGQAYEQYF
TRBV4-1,TRBJ2-7,NA,few,TGCGCCAGCAGCCAAGATTGGTATAGGGAGCAATACGAGCAGTACTTC,CASSQDWYREQYEQYF
TRBV7-9,TRBJ1-5,NA,NA,TGCGCCAGCAGCCACCGGGCCCGGGAGCCCCAGCATTTT,CASSHRAREPQHF
TRBV20-1,TRBJ2-5,TRBD2,NA,TGCAGTGCTAGAGATTTCTCAGCGGGAGCCTTCCAAGAGACCCAGTACTTC,CSARDFSAGAFQETQYF
TRBV5-1,TRBJ2-6,NA,NA,TGCGCCAGCAAGGAGGGGGGCGCAAGATCTGGGGCCAACGTCCTGACTTTC,CASKEGGARSGANVLTF
TRBV5-1,TRBJ1-5,TRBD1,NA,TGCGCCAGCAGCCCGGACAGGCCTGGGCGTCAGCCCCAGCATTTT,CASSPDRPGRQPQHF
TRBV20-1,TRBJ2-2,NA,few,TGCAGTGCTAGAGGGTCTAACGGGGAGCTGTTTTTT,CSARGSNGELFF
TRBV10-3,TRBJ2-7,TRBD1,once,TGTGCCATTGCCGGGACAGGGTACTACGAGCAGTACTTC,CAIAGTGYYEQYF
TRBV7-9,TRBJ1-2,TRBD1,NA,TGTGCCAGCAGCTCCGCCAGCAGTTCGGGACAGATCTATGGCTACACCTTC,CASSSASSSGQIYGYTF
TRBV5-5,TRBJ1-2,NA,many,TGTGCCAGCAGCTTGGAAACGGAGGCTAACTATGGCTACACCTTC,CASSLETEANYGYTF
TRBV6-6,TRBJ1-1,TRBD1,few,TGTGCCAGCAGACGCCCGGGACAGGTGAACACTGAAGCTTTCTTT,CASRRPGQVNTEAFF
TRBV6-5,TRBJ2-7,NA,NA,TGTGCCAGCACCAACAGGGACGAGCAGTACTTC,CASTNRDEQYF
TRBV10-3,TRBJ1-2,TRBD1,many,TGTGCCATCAGACCCGGGACAGCTAACTATGGCTACACCTTC,CAIRPGTANYGYTF
TRBV4-1,TRBJ2-6,NA,NA,TGCGCCAGCAGCCAAGTTAATACAGCTGGGGCCAACGTCCTGACTTTC,CASSQVNTAGANVLTF